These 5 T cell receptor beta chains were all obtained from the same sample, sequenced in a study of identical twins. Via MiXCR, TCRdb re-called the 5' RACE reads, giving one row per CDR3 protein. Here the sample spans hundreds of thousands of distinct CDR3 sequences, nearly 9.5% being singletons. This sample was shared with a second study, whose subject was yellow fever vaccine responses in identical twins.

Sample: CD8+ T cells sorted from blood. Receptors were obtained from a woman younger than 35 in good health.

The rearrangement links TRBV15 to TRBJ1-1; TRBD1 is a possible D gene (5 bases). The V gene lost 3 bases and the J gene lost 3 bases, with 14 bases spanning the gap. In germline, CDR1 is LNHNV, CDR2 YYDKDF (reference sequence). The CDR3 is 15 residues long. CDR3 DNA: TGTGCCACCAGCAGGAGGGACGAAGGGGACACTGAAGCTTTCTTT. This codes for CATSRRDEGDTEAFF.

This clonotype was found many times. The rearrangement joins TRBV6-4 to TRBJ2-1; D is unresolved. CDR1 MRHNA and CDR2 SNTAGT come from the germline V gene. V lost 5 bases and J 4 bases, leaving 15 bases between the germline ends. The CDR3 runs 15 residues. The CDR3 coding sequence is TGTGCCAGCAGTAGACTCATTTCACCATACAATGAGCAGTTCTTC. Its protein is CASSRLISPYNEQFF.

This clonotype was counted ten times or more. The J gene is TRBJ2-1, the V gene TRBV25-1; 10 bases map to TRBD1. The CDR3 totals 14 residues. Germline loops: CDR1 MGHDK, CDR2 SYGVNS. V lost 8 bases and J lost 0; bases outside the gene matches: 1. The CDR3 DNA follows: TGTGCCAGCCGGACAGGGGGCTCCTACAATGAGCAGTTCTTC. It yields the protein CASRTGGSYNEQFF.

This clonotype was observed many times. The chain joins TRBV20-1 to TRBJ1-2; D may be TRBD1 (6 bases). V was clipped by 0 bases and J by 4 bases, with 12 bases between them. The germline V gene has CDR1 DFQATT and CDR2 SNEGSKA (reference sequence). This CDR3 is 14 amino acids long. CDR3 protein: CSARDEQGPYGYTF. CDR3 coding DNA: TGCAGTGCTAGAGACGAACAGGGTCCCTATGGCTACACCTTC.

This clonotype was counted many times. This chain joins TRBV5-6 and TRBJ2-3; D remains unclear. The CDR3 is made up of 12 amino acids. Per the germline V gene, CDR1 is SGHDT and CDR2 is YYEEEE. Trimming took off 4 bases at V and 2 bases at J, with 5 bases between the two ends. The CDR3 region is CASSSATDTQYF. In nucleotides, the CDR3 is TGTGCCAGCAGCAGTGCCACAGATACGCAGTATTTT.